This TCR beta chain was profiled in a study of blood T cell repertoires in COVID-19. Study-wide background: From T cells, B-cell-depleted T cells, or PBMCs came the material, which was cDNA or gDNA.

The data were produced by immunoSEQ multiplex PCR, yet TCRdb's version contains in-frame clones alone and is incomplete. The repertoire holds about 220,000 clones, with roughly 80% as singletons. Germline lookup yields CDR1 MNHEY and CDR2 SMNVEV (reference sequence). With 3 bases removed from V and 10 bases from J, the gap between germline ends came to 10 bases. This CDR3 is built from 12 residues. The gene calls are TRBV27 and TRBJ2-1; perhaps TRBD1 as D (5 bases). This TCR came from a woman aged 25 to 39 who had recovered from COVID-19. Sequenced material: peripheral blood. The CDR3 nucleotides read TGTGCCAGCAGTTTTTATGGGGCCGAGCAGTTCTTC. Translating it yields CASSFYGAEQFF.